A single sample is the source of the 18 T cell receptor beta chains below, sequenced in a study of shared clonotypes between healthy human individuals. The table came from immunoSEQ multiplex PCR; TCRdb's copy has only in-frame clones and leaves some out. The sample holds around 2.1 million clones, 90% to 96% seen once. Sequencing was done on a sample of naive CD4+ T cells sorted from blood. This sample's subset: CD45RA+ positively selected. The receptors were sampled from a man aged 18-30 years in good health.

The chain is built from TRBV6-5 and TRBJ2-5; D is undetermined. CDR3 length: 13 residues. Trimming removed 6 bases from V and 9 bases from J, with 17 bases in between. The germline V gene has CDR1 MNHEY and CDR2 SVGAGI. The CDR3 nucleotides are TGTGCCAGCAGAGAAAGGGCCTTCCGAGCCCAGTACTTC. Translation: CASRERAFRAQYF.

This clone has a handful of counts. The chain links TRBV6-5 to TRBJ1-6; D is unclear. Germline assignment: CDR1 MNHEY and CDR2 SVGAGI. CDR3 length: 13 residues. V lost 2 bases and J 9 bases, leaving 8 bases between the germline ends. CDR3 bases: TGTGCCAGCAGTTACGGGATGGGTTCACCCCTCCACTTT. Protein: CASSYGMGSPLHF.

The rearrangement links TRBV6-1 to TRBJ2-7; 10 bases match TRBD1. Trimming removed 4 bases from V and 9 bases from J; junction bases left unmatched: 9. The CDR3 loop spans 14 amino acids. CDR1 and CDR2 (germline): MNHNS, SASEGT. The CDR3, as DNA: TGTGCCAGCAGTGGGGATCCCGGGACAGGGGCGCAGTACTTC. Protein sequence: CASSGDPGTGAQYF.

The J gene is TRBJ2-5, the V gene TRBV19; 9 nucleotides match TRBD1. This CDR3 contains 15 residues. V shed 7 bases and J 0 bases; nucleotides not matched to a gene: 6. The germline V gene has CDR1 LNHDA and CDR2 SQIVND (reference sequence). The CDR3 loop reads CASTPGQGYQETQYF. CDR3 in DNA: TGTGCCAGTACCCCGGGACAGGGATACCAAGAGACCCAGTACTTC. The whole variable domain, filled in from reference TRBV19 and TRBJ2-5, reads DGGITQSPKYLFRKEGQNVTLSCEQNLNHDAMYWYRQDPGQGLRLIYYSQIVNDFQKGDIAEGYSVSREKKESFPLTVTSAQKNPTAFYLCASTPGQGYQETQYFGPGTRLLVL.

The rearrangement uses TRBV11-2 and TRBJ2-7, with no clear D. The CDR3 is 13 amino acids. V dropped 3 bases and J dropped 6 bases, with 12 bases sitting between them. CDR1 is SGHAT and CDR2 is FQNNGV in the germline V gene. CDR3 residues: CASSFPAWPEQYF. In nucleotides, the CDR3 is TGTGCCAGCAGCTTTCCCGCATGGCCCGAGCAGTACTTC.

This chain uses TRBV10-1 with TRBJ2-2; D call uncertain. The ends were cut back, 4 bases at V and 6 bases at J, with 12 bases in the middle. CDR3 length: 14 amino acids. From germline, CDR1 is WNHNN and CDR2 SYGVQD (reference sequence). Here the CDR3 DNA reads TGCGCCAGCAGTGTATCACAGTTAGCCGGGGAGCTGTTTTTT. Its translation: CASSVSQLAGELFF.

CDR3 residues: CASSYREGYEQYF. DNA for the CDR3: TGCGCCAGCAGCTACAGGGAAGGCTACGAGCAGTACTTC. The J gene is TRBJ2-7, the V gene TRBV5-1; a possible D gene is TRBD1 (6 bases). CDR1 and CDR2 (germline): SGHRS, YFSETQ. The CDR3 is 13 residues long. The V and J ends lost 3 bases and 3 bases respectively, with 10 bases between them.

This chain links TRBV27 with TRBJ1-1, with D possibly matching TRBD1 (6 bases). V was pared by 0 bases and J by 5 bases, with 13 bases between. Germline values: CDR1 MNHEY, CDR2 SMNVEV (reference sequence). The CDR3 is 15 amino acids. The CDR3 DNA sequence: TGTGCCAGCAGTTTATCGGAGGGGGTAGGGACTGAAGCTTTCTTT. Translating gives CASSLSEGVGTEAFF.

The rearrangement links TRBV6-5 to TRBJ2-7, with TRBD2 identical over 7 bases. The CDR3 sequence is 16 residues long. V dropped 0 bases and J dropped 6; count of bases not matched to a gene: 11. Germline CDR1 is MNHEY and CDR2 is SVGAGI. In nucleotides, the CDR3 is TGTGCCAGCAGTTACTCGGGAAGTACGGGAGGCAGCGAGCAGTACTTC. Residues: CASSYSGSTGGSEQYF.

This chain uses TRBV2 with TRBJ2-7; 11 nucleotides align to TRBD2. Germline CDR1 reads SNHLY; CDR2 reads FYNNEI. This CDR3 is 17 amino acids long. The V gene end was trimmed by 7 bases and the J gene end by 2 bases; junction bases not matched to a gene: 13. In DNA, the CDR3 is TGTGCCAGCATCAGGAGACCGGGACTAGCGGTTACCTACGAGCAGTACTTC. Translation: CASIRRPGLAVTYEQYF. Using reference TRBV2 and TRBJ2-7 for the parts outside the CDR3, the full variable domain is EPEVTQTPSHQVTQMGQEVILRCVPISNHLYFYWYRQILGQKVEFLVSFYNNEISEKSEIFDDQFSVERPDGSNFTLKIRSTKLEDSAMYFCASIRRPGLAVTYEQYFGPGTRLTVT.

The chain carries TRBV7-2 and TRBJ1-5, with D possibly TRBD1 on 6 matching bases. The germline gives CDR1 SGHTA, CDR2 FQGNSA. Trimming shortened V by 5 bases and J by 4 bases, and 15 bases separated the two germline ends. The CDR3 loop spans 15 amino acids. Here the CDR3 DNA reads TGTGCCAGCAGCACCCGCGGACAGCAGAATCAGCCCCAGCATTTT. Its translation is CASSTRGQQNQPQHF. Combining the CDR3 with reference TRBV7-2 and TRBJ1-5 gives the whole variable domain GAGVSQSPSNKVTEKGKDVELRCDPISGHTALYWYRQSLGQGLEFLIYFQGNSAPDKSGLPSDRFSAERTGGSVSTLTIQRTQQEDSAVYLCASSTRGQQNQPQHFGDGTRLSIL.

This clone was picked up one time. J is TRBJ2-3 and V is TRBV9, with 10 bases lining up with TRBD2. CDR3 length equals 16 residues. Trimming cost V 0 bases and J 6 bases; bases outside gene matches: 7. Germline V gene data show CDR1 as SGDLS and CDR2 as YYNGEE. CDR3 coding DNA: TGTGCCAGCAGCGTAGACGTAGCGGGAGGTATGGATACGCAGTATTTT. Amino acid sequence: CASSVDVAGGMDTQYF.

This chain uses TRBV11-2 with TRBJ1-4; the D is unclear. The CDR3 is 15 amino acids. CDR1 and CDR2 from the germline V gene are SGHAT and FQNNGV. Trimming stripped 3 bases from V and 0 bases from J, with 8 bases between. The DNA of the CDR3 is TGTGCCAGCAGCTTGGTAGACACAACTAATGAAAAACTGTTTTTT. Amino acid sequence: CASSLVDTTNEKLFF.

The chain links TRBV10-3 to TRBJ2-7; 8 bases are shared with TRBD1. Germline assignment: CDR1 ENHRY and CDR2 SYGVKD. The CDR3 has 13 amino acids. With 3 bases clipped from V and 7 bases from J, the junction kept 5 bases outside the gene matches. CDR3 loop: CAISEGGTGEQYF. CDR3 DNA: TGTGCCATCAGTGAAGGCGGGACAGGAGAGCAGTACTTC.

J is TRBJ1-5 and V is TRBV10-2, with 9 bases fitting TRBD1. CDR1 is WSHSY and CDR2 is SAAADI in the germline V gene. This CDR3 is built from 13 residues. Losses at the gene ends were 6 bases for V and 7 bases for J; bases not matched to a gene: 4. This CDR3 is CASSTGGEQPQHF. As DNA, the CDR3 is TGCGCCAGCAGCACAGGGGGCGAACAGCCCCAGCATTTT.

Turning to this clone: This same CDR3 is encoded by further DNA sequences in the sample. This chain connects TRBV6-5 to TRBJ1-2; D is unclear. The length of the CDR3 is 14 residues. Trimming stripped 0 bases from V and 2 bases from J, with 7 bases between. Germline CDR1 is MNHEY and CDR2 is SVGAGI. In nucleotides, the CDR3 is TGTGCCAGCAGTTACTCTGGAGGAAACTATGGCTACACCTTC. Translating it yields CASSYSGGNYGYTF.

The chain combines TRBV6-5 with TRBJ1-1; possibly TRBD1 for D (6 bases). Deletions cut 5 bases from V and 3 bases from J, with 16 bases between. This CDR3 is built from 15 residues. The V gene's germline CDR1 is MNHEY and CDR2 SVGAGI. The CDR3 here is CASSNTGLGDTEAFF. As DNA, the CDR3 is TGTGCCAGCAGTAACACAGGGCTAGGGGACACTGAAGCTTTCTTT.

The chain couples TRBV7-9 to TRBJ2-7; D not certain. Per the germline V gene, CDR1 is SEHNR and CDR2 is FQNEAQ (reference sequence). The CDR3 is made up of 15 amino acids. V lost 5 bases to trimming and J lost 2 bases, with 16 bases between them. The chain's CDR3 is CASSLEDAGPYEQYF. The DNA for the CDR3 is TGTGCCAGCAGCCTCGAAGACGCCGGCCCCTACGAGCAGTACTTC.